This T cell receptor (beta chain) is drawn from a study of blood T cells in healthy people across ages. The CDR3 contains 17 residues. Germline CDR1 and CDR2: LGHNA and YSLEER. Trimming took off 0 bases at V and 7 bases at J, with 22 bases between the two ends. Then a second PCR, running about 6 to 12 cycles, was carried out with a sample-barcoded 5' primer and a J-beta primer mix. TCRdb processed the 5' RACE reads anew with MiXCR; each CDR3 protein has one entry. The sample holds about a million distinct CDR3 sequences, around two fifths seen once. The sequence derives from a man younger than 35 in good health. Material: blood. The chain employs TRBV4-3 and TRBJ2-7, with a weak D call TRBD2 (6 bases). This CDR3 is CASSQDSGLATYNEQYF. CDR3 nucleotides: TGCGCCAGCAGCCAAGATTCAGGGCTAGCGACCTACAATGAGCAGTACTTC.